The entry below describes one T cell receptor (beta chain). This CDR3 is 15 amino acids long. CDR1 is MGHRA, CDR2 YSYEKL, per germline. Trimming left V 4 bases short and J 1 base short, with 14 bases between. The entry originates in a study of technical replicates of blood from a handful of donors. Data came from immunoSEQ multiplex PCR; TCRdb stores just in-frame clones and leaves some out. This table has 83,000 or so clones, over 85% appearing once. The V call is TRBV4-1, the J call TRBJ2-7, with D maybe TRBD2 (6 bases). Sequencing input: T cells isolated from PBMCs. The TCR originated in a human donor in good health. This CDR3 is CASSPRSGGSYEQYF. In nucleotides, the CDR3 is TGCGCCAGCAGCCCCAGAAGCGGAGGGTCCTACGAGCAGTACTTC.